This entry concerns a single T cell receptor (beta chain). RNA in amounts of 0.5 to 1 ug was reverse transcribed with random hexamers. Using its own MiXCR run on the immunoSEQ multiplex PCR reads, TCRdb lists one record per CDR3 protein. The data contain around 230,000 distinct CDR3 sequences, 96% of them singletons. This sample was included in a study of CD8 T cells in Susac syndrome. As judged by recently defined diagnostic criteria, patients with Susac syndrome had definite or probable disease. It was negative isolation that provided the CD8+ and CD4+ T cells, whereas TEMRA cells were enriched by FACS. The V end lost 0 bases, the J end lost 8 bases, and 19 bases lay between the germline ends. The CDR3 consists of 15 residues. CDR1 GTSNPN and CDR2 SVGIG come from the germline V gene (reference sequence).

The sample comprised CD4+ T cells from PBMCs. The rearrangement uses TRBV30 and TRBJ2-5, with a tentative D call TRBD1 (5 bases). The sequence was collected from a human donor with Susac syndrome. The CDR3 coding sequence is TGTGCCTGGAGTGTAGACAGTGATTTAGGAAGAACCCAGTACTTC. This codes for CAWSVDSDLGRTQYF. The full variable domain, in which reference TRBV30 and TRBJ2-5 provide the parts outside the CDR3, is SQTIHQWPATLVQPVGSPLSLECTVEGTSNPNLYWYRQAAGRGLQLLFYSVGIGQISSEVPQNLSASRPQDRQFILSSKKLLLSDSGFYLCAWSVDSDLGRTQYFGPGTRLLVL.